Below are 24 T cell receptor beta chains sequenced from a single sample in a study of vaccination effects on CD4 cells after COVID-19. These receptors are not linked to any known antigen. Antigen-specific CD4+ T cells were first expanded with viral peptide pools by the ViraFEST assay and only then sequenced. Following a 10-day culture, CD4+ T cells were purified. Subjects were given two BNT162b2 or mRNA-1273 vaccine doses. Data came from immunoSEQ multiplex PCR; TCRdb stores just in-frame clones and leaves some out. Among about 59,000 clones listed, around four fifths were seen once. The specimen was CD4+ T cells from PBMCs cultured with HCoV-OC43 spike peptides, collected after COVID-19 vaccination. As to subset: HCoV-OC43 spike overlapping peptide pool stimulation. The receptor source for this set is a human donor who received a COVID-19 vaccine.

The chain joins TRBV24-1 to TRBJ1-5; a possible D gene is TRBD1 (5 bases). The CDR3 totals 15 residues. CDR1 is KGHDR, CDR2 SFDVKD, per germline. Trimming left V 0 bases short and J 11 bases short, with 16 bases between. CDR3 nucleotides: TGTGCCACCAGTGATTTGGGGCGGGGGGGAAGGGCCCAGCATTTT. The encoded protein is CATSDLGRGGRAQHF.

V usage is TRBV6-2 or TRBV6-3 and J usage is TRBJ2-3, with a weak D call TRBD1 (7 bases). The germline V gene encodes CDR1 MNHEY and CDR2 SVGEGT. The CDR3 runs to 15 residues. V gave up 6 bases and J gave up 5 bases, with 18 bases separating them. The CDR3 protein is CASSYGGAGGDTQYF. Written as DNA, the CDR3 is TGTGCCAGCAGCTATGGCGGGGCAGGGGGAGATACGCAGTATTTT.

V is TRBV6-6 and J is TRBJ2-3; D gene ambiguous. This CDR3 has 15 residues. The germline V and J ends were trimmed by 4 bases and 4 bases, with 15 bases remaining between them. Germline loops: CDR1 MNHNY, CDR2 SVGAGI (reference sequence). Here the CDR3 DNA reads TGTGCCAGCAGTTTCGATACCGTAAGGGCAGATACGCAGTATTTT. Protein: CASSFDTVRADTQYF.

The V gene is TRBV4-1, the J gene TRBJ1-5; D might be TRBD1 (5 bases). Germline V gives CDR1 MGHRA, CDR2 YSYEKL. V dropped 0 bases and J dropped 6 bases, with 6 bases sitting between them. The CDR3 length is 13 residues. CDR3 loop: CASSQERGQPQHF. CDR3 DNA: TGCGCCAGCAGCCAAGAAAGGGGTCAGCCCCAGCATTTT.

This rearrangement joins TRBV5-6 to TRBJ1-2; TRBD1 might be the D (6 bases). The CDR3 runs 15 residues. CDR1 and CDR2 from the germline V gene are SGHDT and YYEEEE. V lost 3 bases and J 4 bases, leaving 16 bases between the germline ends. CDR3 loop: CASSWRQVLLYGYTF. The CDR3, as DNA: TGTGCCAGCAGCTGGAGACAGGTCCTGCTCTATGGCTACACCTTC.

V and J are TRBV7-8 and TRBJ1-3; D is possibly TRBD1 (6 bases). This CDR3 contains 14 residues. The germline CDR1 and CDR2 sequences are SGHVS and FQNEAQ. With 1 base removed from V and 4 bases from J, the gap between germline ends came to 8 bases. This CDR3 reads CASSLGGPGNTIYF. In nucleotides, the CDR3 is TGTGCCAGCAGCTTAGGGGGGCCGGGAAACACCATATATTTT.

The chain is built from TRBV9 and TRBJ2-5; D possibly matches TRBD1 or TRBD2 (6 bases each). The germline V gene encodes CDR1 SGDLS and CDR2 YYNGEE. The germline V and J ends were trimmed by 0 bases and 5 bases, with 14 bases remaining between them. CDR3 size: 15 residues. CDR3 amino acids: CASSVALGGVETQYF. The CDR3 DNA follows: TGTGCCAGCAGCGTAGCTTTGGGGGGCGTTGAGACCCAGTACTTC.

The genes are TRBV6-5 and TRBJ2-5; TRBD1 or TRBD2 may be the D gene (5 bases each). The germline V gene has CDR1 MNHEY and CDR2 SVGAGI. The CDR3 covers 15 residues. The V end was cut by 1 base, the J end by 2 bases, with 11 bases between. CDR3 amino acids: CASSYWGTLQETQYF. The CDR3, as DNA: TGTGCCAGCAGTTACTGGGGGACCCTTCAAGAGACCCAGTACTTC.

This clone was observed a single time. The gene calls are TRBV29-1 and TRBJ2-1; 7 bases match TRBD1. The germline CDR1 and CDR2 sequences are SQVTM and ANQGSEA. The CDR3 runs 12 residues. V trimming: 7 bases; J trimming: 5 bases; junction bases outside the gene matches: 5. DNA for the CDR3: TGCAGCGCCCGGGACAGCAACAATGAGCAGTTCTTC. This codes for CSARDSNNEQFF.

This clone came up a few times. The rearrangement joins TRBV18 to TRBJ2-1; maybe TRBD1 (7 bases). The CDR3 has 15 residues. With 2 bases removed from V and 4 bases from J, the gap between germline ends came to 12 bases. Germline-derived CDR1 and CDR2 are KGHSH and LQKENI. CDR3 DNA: TGTGCCAGCTCACCAGGAGGGGGCCGTTACAATGAGCAGTTCTTC. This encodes CASSPGGGRYNEQFF.

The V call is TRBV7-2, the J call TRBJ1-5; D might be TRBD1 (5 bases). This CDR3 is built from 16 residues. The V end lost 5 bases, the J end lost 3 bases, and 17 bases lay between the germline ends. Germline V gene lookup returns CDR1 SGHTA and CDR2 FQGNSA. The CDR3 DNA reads TGTGCCAGCAGCCTTCGGGGGGAGCGATACAATCAGCCCCAGCATTTT. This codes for CASSLRGERYNQPQHF.

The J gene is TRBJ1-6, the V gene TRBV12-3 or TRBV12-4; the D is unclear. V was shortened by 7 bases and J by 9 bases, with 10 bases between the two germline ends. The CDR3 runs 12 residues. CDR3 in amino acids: CASTRGLSPLHF. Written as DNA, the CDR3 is TGTGCCAGCACCCGCGGTCTTTCACCCCTCCACTTT.

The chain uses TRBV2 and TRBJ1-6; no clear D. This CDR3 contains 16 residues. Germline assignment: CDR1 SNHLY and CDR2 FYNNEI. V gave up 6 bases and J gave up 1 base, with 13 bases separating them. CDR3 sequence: CASSRRDSSYNSPLHF. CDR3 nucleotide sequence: TGTGCCAGCAGCAGACGAGATAGTTCCTATAATTCACCCCTCCACTTT.

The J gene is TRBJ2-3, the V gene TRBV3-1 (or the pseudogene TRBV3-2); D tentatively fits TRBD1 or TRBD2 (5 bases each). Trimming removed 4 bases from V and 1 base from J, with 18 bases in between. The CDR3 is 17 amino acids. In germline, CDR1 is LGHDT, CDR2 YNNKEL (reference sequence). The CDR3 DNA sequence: TGTGCCAGCAGCCTTATCCTCCGGGACGGGGGCACAGATACGCAGTATTTT. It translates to CASSLILRDGGTDTQYF.

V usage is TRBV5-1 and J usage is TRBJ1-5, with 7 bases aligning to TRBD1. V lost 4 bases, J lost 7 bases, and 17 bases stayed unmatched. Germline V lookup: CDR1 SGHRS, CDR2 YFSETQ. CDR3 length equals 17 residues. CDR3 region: CASSIRQGLKWRQPQHF. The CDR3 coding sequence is TGCGCCAGCAGCATCCGACAGGGCTTGAAGTGGAGACAGCCCCAGCATTTT.

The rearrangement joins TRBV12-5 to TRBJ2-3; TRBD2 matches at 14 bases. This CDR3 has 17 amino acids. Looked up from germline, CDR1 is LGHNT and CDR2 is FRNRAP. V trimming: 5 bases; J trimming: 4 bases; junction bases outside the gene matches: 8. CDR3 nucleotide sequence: TGTGCTAGTGGTAACGGACTAGCGGGGGGAGCTGCAGATACGCAGTATTTT. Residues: CASGNGLAGGAADTQYF.

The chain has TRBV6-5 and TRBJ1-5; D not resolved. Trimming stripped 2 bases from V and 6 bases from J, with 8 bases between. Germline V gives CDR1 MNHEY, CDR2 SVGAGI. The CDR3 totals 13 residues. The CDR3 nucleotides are TGTGCCAGCAGTTACATAGTTGGTCAGCCCCAGCATTTT. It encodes CASSYIVGQPQHF.

The CDR3 sequence: CATVGEDVPEKPQHF. CDR3 nucleotide sequence: TGTGCCACCGTGGGGGAAGATGTGCCGGAAAAGCCCCAGCATTTT. The chain links TRBV24-1 to TRBJ1-5; D may be TRBD1 (5 bases). The CDR3 length is 15 residues. V gave up 9 bases and J gave up 8 bases, with 22 bases separating them. Germline-derived CDR1 and CDR2 are KGHDR and SFDVKD.

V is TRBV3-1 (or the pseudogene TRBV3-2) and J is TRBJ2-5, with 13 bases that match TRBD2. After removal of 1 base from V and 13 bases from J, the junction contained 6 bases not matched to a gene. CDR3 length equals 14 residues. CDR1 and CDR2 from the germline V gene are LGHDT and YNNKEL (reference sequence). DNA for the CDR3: TGTGCCAGCAGCCAAGGGACTAGCGGGGGCCTGGTGTACTTC. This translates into CASSQGTSGGLVYF.

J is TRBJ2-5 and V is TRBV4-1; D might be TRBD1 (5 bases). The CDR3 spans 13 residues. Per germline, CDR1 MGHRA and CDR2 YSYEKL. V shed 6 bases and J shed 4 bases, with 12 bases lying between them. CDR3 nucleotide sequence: TGCGCCAGCAGTCAGGCCGACAGAGAGACCCAGTACTTC. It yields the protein CASSQADRETQYF.

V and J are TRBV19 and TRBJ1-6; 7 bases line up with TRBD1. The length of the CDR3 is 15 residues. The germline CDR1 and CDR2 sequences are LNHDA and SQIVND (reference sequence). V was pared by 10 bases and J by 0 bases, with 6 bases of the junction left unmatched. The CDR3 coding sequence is TGTGCCACCGGGACAGAAAGCTCCTATAATTCACCCCTCCACTTT. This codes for CATGTESSYNSPLHF.

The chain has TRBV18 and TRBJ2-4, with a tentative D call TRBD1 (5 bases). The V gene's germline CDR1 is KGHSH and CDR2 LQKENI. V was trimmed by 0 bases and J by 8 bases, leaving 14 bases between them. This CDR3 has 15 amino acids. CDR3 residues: CASSPPGQGQDIQYF. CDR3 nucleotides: TGTGCCAGCTCACCACCGGGGCAGGGTCAAGACATTCAGTACTTC.

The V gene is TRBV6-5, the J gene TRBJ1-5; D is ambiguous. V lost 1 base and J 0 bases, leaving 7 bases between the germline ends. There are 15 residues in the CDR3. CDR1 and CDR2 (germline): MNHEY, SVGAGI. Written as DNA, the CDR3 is TGTGCCAGCAGTTACTTTGGCCATAGCAATCAGCCCCAGCATTTT. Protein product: CASSYFGHSNQPQHF.

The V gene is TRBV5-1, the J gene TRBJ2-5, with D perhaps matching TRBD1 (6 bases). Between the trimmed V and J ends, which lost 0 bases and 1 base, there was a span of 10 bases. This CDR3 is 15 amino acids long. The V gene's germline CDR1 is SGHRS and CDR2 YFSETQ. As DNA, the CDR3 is TGCGCCAGCAGCTTGGCCAGACAGGTCCAAGAGACCCAGTACTTC. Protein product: CASSLARQVQETQYF.